These T cell receptor beta chains were read from a single sample in a study of shared T cell receptors in the human thymus. Some clones are missing from TCRdb's copy, which holds only in-frame ones; the method was immunoSEQ multiplex PCR. The data hold about 660,000 clones, with about 89% observed a single time. This sample was also put to use in a study of human thymus T cells.

Material for sequencing was thymocytes. These receptors all stem from a boy under two years old with a congenital heart defect. Each CDR3 is given with its conserved first and last residue. D genes are given only for firm matches. A clone size is listed for some rows: how often the clone was seen (once, few, many), or a class if it is expanded.

NA	NA	TRBV14	TRBJ1-2	CASSQEAGPYGYTF	TGTGCCAGCAGCCAAGAGGCAGGTCCCTATGGCTACACCTTC
NA	TRBD2	TRBV6-1	TRBJ2-5	CASSATSGRAKETQYF	TGTGCCAGCAGTGCGACTAGCGGGAGGGCCAAGGAGACCCAGTACTTC
NA	TRBD2	TRBV7-2	TRBJ2-7	CASSPEVTSRNLEQYF	TGTGCCAGCAGCCCCGAGGTGACTAGCAGGAACTTAGAGCAGTACTTC
NA	TRBD2	TRBV7-2	TRBJ2-2	CASSWEGHGELFF	TGTGCCAGCAGCTGGGAGGGCCACGGGGAGCTGTTTTTT
once	TRBD1	TRBV15	TRBJ1-2	CATSRVGTEDYTF	TGTGCCACCAGCAGAGTTGGGACAGAAGACTACACCTTC
NA	NA	TRBV4-2	TRBJ1-4	CASSRLLVGQLNEKLFF	TGTGCCAGCAGCCGCCTCCTAGTCGGTCAGCTAAATGAAAAACTGTTTTTT
NA	TRBD2	TRBV25-1	TRBJ2-7	CASIGGDGYEQYF	TGTGCCAGCATTGGGGGGGATGGCTACGAGCAGTACTTC
NA	NA	TRBV6-1	TRBJ2-2	CASSPARVSTGELFF	TGTGCCAGCAGCCCAGCCAGGGTGAGCACCGGGGAGCTGTTTTTT
NA	NA	TRBV13	TRBJ2-1	CASSLDETDNEQFF	TGTGCCAGCAGCTTAGATGAGACAGACAATGAGCAGTTCTTC
NA	NA	TRBV19	TRBJ1-5	CASSITGEGNQPQHF	TGTGCCAGTAGTATAACCGGGGAGGGGAATCAGCCCCAGCATTTT
NA	TRBD1	TRBV4-3	TRBJ2-1	CASSQARDRGQFF	TGCGCCAGCAGCCAAGCCCGGGACAGGGGGCAGTTCTTC
NA	TRBD2	TRBV30	TRBJ2-1	CAWTVAGRPNEQFF	TGTGCCTGGACAGTAGCGGGACGCCCTAATGAGCAGTTCTTC
NA	TRBD1	TRBV6-6	TRBJ1-2	CASSGRTGQDGYTF	TGTGCCAGCAGTGGGAGGACAGGTCAGGATGGCTACACCTTC
NA	TRBD1	TRBV5-1	TRBJ2-7	CASSLEGYPGQGPYEQYF	TGCGCCAGCAGCTTGGAAGGTTACCCGGGACAGGGCCCCTACGAGCAGTACTTC
NA	TRBD1	TRBV29-1	TRBJ2-7	CSVVEDRLYEQYF	TGCAGCGTTGTCGAGGACAGGTTATACGAGCAGTACTTC
NA	TRBD2	TRBV6-5	TRBJ2-1	CASSYGGSGKYNEQFF	TGTGCCAGCAGTTACGGGGGTAGCGGGAAATACAATGAGCAGTTCTTC
NA	TRBD1	TRBV27	TRBJ1-1	CASSLSGQDTEAFF	TGTGCCAGCAGTTTATCCGGACAGGACACTGAAGCTTTCTTT
NA	NA	TRBV15	TRBJ2-2	CATSRGLGLAESYGELFF	TGTGCCACCAGCAGAGGGCTCGGGTTAGCGGAATCATACGGGGAGCTGTTTTTT
NA	NA	TRBV9	TRBJ2-2	CASSGPGGQQAVF	TGTGCCAGCAGCGGGCCTGGCGGACAGCAAGCGGTTTTT
NA	TRBD2	TRBV5-1	TRBJ2-3	CASSLGQSGSNRFTDTQYF	TGCGCCAGCAGCTTGGGGCAGAGCGGGAGTAATCGGTTCACAGATACGCAGTATTTT
once	TRBD1	TRBV28	TRBJ1-4	CASRDRGYEKLFF	TGTGCCAGCAGGGACAGGGGTTATGAAAAACTGTTTTTT
NA	TRBD1	TRBV19	TRBJ2-1	CASSKDRGRYNEQFF	TGTGCCAGTAGTAAGGACAGGGGGCGGTACAATGAGCAGTTCTTC
NA	TRBD1	TRBV5-1	TRBJ2-7	CASSQTTGAYEQYF	TGCGCCAGCAGCCAGACGACAGGGGCCTACGAGCAGTACTTC
NA	NA	TRBV7-2	TRBJ2-7	CASSLGGQGSSYEQYF	TGTGCCAGCAGCTTAGGCGGCCAGGGAAGCTCCTACGAGCAGTACTTC
NA	TRBD1	TRBV5-1	TRBJ1-4	CASSLHRDRGPKRNEKLFF	TGCGCCAGCAGCTTACACCGGGACAGGGGACCCAAGCGTAATGAAAAACTGTTTTTT
NA	NA	TRBV5-4	TRBJ2-2	CASNKAGAIGELFF	TGTGCCAGCAACAAGGCTGGAGCGATCGGGGAGCTGTTTTTT
NA	NA	TRBV13	TRBJ1-4	CASSSNRNEKLFF	TGTGCCAGCAGTAGCAACAGGAATGAAAAACTGTTTTTT
NA	TRBD2	TRBV28	TRBJ2-7	CASSPGLAGEAREQYF	TGTGCCAGCAGTCCGGGACTAGCGGGAGAAGCTCGGGAGCAGTACTTC
once	NA	TRBV23-1	TRBJ2-3	CASSPKFTDTQYF	TGCGCCAGCAGTCCCAAATTCACAGATACGCAGTATTTT
NA	TRBD1	TRBV5-1	TRBJ2-3	CASSHRDRGEDTQYF	TGCGCCAGCAGCCATAGGGACAGGGGGGAGGATACGCAGTATTTT
NA	TRBD2	TRBV5-3	TRBJ2-5	CARAPLAVPRETQYF	TGTGCCAGAGCACCCCTAGCGGTACCCCGGGAGACCCAGTACTTC
once	TRBD2	TRBV10-3	TRBJ2-1	CAISGGIAGTYNEQFF	TGTGCCATCAGTGGGGGGATAGCGGGGACCTACAATGAGCAGTTCTTC
NA	NA	TRBV4-3	TRBJ1-5	CASSQSRQLRSNQPQHF	TGCGCCAGCAGCCAAAGCCGCCAGCTCAGGAGCAATCAGCCCCAGCATTTT
once	NA	TRBV6-5	TRBJ1-5	CASSTSRGGDQPQHF	TGTGCCAGCAGTACCTCTAGGGGAGGGGATCAGCCCCAGCATTTT
NA	NA	TRBV27	TRBJ2-3	CASSRASEADTQYF	TGTGCCAGCAGCCGGGCTAGCGAAGCAGATACGCAGTATTTT
NA	TRBD2	TRBV27	TRBJ2-3	CASSPQREGPDTQYF	TGTGCCAGCAGTCCCCAGCGGGAGGGCCCAGATACGCAGTATTTT
NA	TRBD1	TRBV5-8	TRBJ2-1	CASSLPRTGIGEQFF	TGTGCCAGCAGCCTACCCCGGACAGGGATAGGTGAGCAGTTCTTC
NA	TRBD1	TRBV7-2	TRBJ1-2	CASSVWTGAHYGYTF	TGTGCCAGCAGCGTTTGGACAGGGGCCCATTATGGCTACACCTTC
NA	NA	TRBV5-1	TRBJ1-2	CASSLRGGGNYGYTF	TGCGCCAGCAGCCTCCGAGGTGGAGGAAACTATGGCTACACCTTC
NA	TRBD1	TRBV28	TRBJ2-1	CASSLRVRDSLGNEQFF	TGTGCCAGCAGTTTAAGGGTCCGGGACAGTCTGGGGAATGAGCAGTTCTTC
NA	TRBD1	TRBV6-5	TRBJ2-7	CASSYPSGGTYEQYF	TGTGCCAGCAGTTACCCCTCAGGGGGAACCTACGAGCAGTACTTC
NA	NA	TRBV28	TRBJ2-1	CASSKEQRDEQFF	TGTGCCAGCAGTAAAGAACAGCGGGATGAGCAGTTCTTC
NA	TRBD1	TRBV5-6	TRBJ1-1	CASRGQGANTEAFF	TGTGCCAGCAGGGGACAGGGGGCGAACACTGAAGCTTTCTTT
NA	NA	TRBV15	TRBJ1-3	CATSRALQKSSGNTIYF	TGTGCCACCAGCAGAGCCTTACAAAAAAGCTCTGGAAACACCATATATTTT
NA	NA	TRBV4-3	TRBJ1-5	CASSQQRTGSGKNIGNQPQHF	TGCGCCAGCAGCCAACAACGTACAGGGTCGGGCAAAAACATAGGCAATCAGCCCCAGCATTTT
NA	NA	TRBV15	TRBJ2-7	CATSSYTRLSYEQYF	TGTGCCACCAGCAGTTACACACGACTCTCCTACGAGCAGTACTTC
NA	TRBD1	TRBV28	TRBJ1-2	CASSSVAVQGEDYGYTF	TGTGCCAGCAGTTCGGTAGCCGTACAGGGGGAGGACTATGGCTACACCTTC
NA	TRBD1	TRBV5-6	TRBJ1-3	CASSLGGQGLSGNTIYF	TGTGCCAGCAGCTTGGGAGGACAGGGCCTCTCTGGAAACACCATATATTTT
NA	NA	TRBV7-2	TRBJ2-5	CASSFGGTIQETQYF	TGTGCCAGCAGCTTTGGCGGTACCATCCAAGAGACCCAGTACTTC
once	NA	TRBV27	TRBJ2-7	CASSLLASSYEQYF	TGTGCCAGCAGTCTCCTAGCGAGCTCCTACGAGCAGTACTTC
NA	NA	TRBV19	TRBJ1-5	CASSWTVNQPQHF	TGTGCCAGTAGTTGGACAGTCAATCAGCCCCAGCATTTT
NA	TRBD1	TRBV7-2	TRBJ2-3	CASSSDREERTDTQYF	TGTGCCAGCAGCTCAGACAGGGAAGAGAGGACAGATACGCAGTATTTT
few	NA	TRBV7-2	TRBJ2-3	CASSLDSGTTDTQYF	TGTGCCAGCAGCTTAGACTCGGGAACCACAGATACGCAGTATTTT
NA	NA	TRBV7-3	TRBJ2-5	CASSLMGPGDPQETQYF	TGTGCCAGCAGCTTAATGGGTCCGGGGGACCCACAAGAGACCCAGTACTTC
NA	TRBD1	TRBV5-5	TRBJ2-5	CASSLRDRQETQYF	TGTGCCAGCAGCTTACGGGACAGGCAAGAGACCCAGTACTTC
NA	NA	TRBV6-5	TRBJ2-3	CASKTGVETQYF	TGTGCCAGCAAGACGGGAGTGGAAACGCAGTATTTT
NA	TRBD1	TRBV19	TRBJ2-3	CASSDTGVGEDTQYF	TGTGCCAGTAGCGATACAGGGGTTGGGGAAGATACGCAGTATTTT